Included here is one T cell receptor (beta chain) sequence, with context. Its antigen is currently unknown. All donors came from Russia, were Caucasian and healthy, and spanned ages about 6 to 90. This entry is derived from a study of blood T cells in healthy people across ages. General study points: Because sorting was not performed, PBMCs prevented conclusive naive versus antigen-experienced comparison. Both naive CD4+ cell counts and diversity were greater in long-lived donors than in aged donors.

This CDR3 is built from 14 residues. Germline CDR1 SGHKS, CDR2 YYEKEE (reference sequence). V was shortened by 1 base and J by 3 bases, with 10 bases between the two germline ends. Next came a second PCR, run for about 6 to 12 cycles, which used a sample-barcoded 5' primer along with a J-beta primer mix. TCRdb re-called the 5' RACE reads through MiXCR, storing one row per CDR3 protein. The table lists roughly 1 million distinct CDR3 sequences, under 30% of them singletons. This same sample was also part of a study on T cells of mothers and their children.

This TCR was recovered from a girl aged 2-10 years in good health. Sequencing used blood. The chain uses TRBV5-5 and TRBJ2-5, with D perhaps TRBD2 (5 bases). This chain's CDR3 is CASSLMSGKETQYF. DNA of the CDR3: TGTGCCAGCAGCTTGATGTCGGGGAAAGAGACCCAGTACTTC.